These 30 T cell receptor beta chains came from one sample sequenced in a study of blood T cell repertoires in COVID-19. Repertoires were generated with immunoSEQ multiplex PCR, while TCRdb's copy carries only in-frame clones and drops some. The sample lists about 480,000 clones, over 75% seen once, with less than 2% in the top ten. Specimen: PBMCs or T cells enriched from blood (not recorded which). These receptors were obtained from a woman in her thirties or forties who had recovered from COVID-19.

The CDR3 DNA sequence: TGTGCCAGCAGCGTAGGATCGGAGGTCTCCCGAGTCCAAGCTTTCTTT. Translation: CASSVGSEVSRVQAFF. The chain is built from TRBV9 and TRBJ1-1, with D unclear. V lost 0 bases and J lost 9, with 21 bases in between. This CDR3 has 16 amino acids. Germline-derived CDR1 and CDR2 are SGDLS and YYNGEE. The full variable domain, its missing parts supplied by reference TRBV9 and TRBJ1-1, is DSGVTQTPKHLITATGQRVTLRCSPRSGDLSVYWYQQSLDQGLQFLIQYYNGEERAKGNILERFSAQQFPDLHSELNLSSLELGDSALYFCASSVGSEVSRVQAFFGQGTRLTVV.

This clone was seen a few times. This rearrangement joins TRBV5-1 to TRBJ2-2, with TRBD1 matching over 10 bases. Trimming removed 0 bases from V and 6 bases from J; junction bases left unmatched: 5. CDR3 size: 16 residues. Germline assignment: CDR1 SGHRS and CDR2 YFSETQ. The chain's CDR3 is CASSLVGQGNPGELFF. Written as DNA, the CDR3 is TGCGCCAGCAGCTTGGTGGGACAGGGGAATCCCGGGGAGCTGTTTTTT.

The chain is built from TRBV6-7 and TRBJ2-5; D is perhaps TRBD1 (5 bases). TRBV6-7 belongs to the ORF category, with a function that is uncertain. V was pared by 0 bases and J by 3 bases, with 14 bases between. The CDR3 spans 16 residues. CDR3 bases: TGTGCCAGCAGTTACTCGAAGGAGACAGACAAAGAGACCCAGTACTTC. This gives the protein CASSYSKETDKETQYF.

The table lists this clone with a few counts. The chain recombines TRBV11-3 with TRBJ1-2, with TRBD1 identical over 8 bases. Germline V gene lookup returns CDR1 SGHNT and CDR2 YENEEA. There are 16 residues in the CDR3. The V segment lost 0 bases and the J segment 4 bases; nucleotides outside the gene matches: 7. Here the CDR3 reads CASSLEGAGGAYGYTF. CDR3 sequence (DNA): TGTGCCAGCAGCTTAGAGGGGGCAGGGGGCGCCTATGGCTACACCTTC. Variable domain in full (rest from reference TRBV11-3 and TRBJ1-2): EAGVVQSPRYKIIEKKQPVAFWCNPISGHNTLYWYLQNLGQGPELLIRYENEEAVDDSQLPKDRFSAERLKGVDSTLKIQPAELGDSAVYLCASSLEGAGGAYGYTFGSGTRLTVV.

J is TRBJ2-3 and V is TRBV7-6; no reliable D call. Trimming stripped 3 bases from V and 2 bases from J, with 12 bases between. The CDR3 is 15 residues long. Germline lookup yields CDR1 SGHVS and CDR2 FNYEAQ. The CDR3 protein is CASSFFAENTDTQYF. The CDR3 coding sequence is TGTGCCAGCAGCTTCTTTGCGGAGAACACAGATACGCAGTATTTT.

J is TRBJ1-5 and V is TRBV29-1; possibly TRBD1 for D (6 bases). Germline-derived CDR1 and CDR2 are SQVTM and ANQGSEA. CDR3 length: 15 amino acids. The V and J ends lost 0 bases and 4 bases respectively, with 13 bases between them. CDR3 nucleotides: TGCAGCGTTGAAGAGGGGGGGGCAGGGAATCAGCCCCAGCATTTT. It codes for CSVEEGGAGNQPQHF.

V usage is TRBV5-1 and J usage is TRBJ2-5; 10 bases match TRBD2. The CDR3 consists of 16 residues. Per the germline V gene, CDR1 is SGHRS and CDR2 is YFSETQ. J gave up 5 bases and V 0 bases, and 7 bases lay outside the gene matches. CDR3: CASSLESGRALETQYF. CDR3 in DNA: TGCGCCAGCAGCTTGGAAAGCGGGAGGGCCTTGGAGACCCAGTACTTC.

The rearrangement joins TRBV7-8 to TRBJ2-1, with a weak D call TRBD2 (6 bases). CDR1 and CDR2 from the germline V gene are SGHVS and FQNEAQ. CDR3 length: 14 residues. V was clipped by 4 bases and J by 4 bases, with 11 bases between them. CDR3 residues: CASSSTSLYNEQFF. The CDR3 bases are TGTGCCAGCAGCTCAACTAGCCTATACAATGAGCAGTTCTTC.

CDR3: CASSYSEKLFF. As DNA, the CDR3 is TGTGCCAGCAGTTATAGTGAAAAACTGTTTTTT. This rearrangement joins TRBV6-5 to TRBJ1-4; D call uncertain. Germline assignment: CDR1 MNHEY and CDR2 SVGAGI. Trimming shortened V by 3 bases and J by 7 bases, and 3 bases separated the two germline ends. There are 11 residues in the CDR3.

The chain is built from TRBV24-1 and TRBJ2-2; perhaps TRBD1 as D (5 bases). The germline V gene has CDR1 KGHDR and CDR2 SFDVKD. CDR3 length equals 14 residues. Trimming pared 4 bases from V and 6 bases from J, leaving 11 bases between. CDR3 protein: CATSERGRAGELFF. In DNA, the CDR3 is TGTGCCACCAGTGAAAGGGGCCGGGCCGGGGAGCTGTTTTTT.

This chain joins TRBV5-1 and TRBJ1-4; D is uncertain. V was pared by 0 bases and J by 3 bases, with 9 bases between. From germline, CDR1 is SGHRS and CDR2 YFSETQ. The CDR3 is 15 amino acids. CDR3 residues: CASSLAGQANEKLFF. The CDR3, as DNA: TGCGCCAGCAGCTTGGCCGGCCAGGCTAATGAAAAACTGTTTTTT.

J is TRBJ2-1 and V is TRBV10-3, with D possibly TRBD1 on 6 matching bases. Germline V gene lookup returns CDR1 ENHRY and CDR2 SYGVKD. The CDR3 loop spans 17 amino acids. Trimming shortened V by 2 bases and J by 7 bases, and 21 bases separated the two germline ends. The CDR3 reads CAISEGGRQTRGNEQFF. The CDR3 DNA is TGTGCCATCAGTGAGGGAGGTCGGCAGACAAGGGGGAATGAGCAGTTCTTC.

The CDR3 spells CASSRAGAETQYF. DNA of the CDR3: TGTGCCAGCTCCCGAGCGGGGGCCGAGACCCAGTACTTC. The gene calls are TRBV18 and TRBJ2-5, with TRBD2 matching 8 bases. CDR1 is KGHSH, CDR2 LQKENI, per germline. Trimming at V came to 6 bases and at J to 5 bases, leaving 5 bases not matched to a gene. The CDR3 loop spans 13 amino acids. The variable domain in full, with the rest retrieved from reference TRBV18 and TRBJ2-5, is NAGVMQNPRHLVRRRGQEARLRCSPMKGHSHVYWYRQLPEEGLKFMVYLQKENIIDESGMPKERFSAEFPKEGPSILRIQQVVRGDSAAYFCASSRAGAETQYFGPGTRLLVL.

The V gene is TRBV11-2, the J gene TRBJ2-1; D is unclear. Germline V gene data show CDR1 as SGHAT and CDR2 as FQNNGV. V lost 5 bases and J 5 bases, leaving 10 bases between the germline ends. The CDR3 is 13 amino acids. The CDR3 DNA sequence: TGTGCCAGCAGCCTGGGTGAGGACAATGAGCAGTTCTTC. Its protein product is CASSLGEDNEQFF.

This clone occurred once. The rearrangement links TRBV6-5 to TRBJ2-5; D might be TRBD1 (5 bases). Per the germline V gene, CDR1 is MNHEY and CDR2 is SVGAGI. V dropped 0 bases and J dropped 1 base, with 6 bases sitting between them. The CDR3 length is 14 residues. CDR3 sequence: CASSYSGLQETQYF. The CDR3 nucleotides read TGTGCCAGCAGTTACTCGGGGCTCCAAGAGACCCAGTACTTC.

The table lists this clone with a count of one. The chain has TRBV7-9 and TRBJ2-2; 7 nucleotides align to TRBD1. CDR3 length equals 15 residues. Looked up from germline, CDR1 is SEHNR and CDR2 is FQNEAQ (reference sequence). V lost 5 bases to trimming and J lost 4 bases; unmatched junction nucleotides: 7. CDR3 in DNA: TGTGCCAGCAGCCGACAGGGACCGGTCACCGGGGAGCTGTTTTTT. It encodes CASSRQGPVTGELFF.

This clone has just one count. CDR3 protein: CASSYIPGLYGYTF. The CDR3 nucleotides read TGTGCCAGCAGTTACATCCCAGGGCTCTATGGCTACACCTTC. The chain combines TRBV6-5 with TRBJ1-2; D may be TRBD1 (5 bases). Between the trimmed V and J ends, which lost 2 bases and 4 bases, there was a span of 11 bases. Germline lookup yields CDR1 MNHEY and CDR2 SVGAGI. The CDR3 is made up of 14 amino acids.

The chain joins TRBV6-2 or TRBV6-3 to TRBJ2-7, with 9 bases that match TRBD1. Germline V gene sequence: CDR1 MNHEY, CDR2 SVGEGT. V lost 2 bases and J lost 6; bases outside the gene matches: 11. The CDR3 is 16 amino acids. The CDR3 here is CASSYHPPDRGGEQYF. CDR3 DNA sequence: TGTGCCAGCAGTTACCACCCCCCGGACAGGGGCGGCGAGCAGTACTTC.

The chain combines TRBV7-2 with TRBJ1-2; TRBD1 agrees at 9 bases. Germline V gene sequence: CDR1 SGHTA, CDR2 FQGNSA. The trim removed 2 bases at V and 4 bases at J, leaving 11 bases unmatched. The CDR3 consists of 17 residues. The CDR3 coding sequence is TGTGCCAGCAGCTTAAGGCAGGGGACAGGGAGGGGCTATGGCTACACCTTC. Translating gives CASSLRQGTGRGYGYTF.

The gene calls are TRBV6-5 and TRBJ1-5; a possible D gene is TRBD1 (5 bases). Germline lookup yields CDR1 MNHEY and CDR2 SVGAGI. Trimming stripped 8 bases from V and 1 base from J, with 9 bases between. This CDR3 comprises 13 residues. The CDR3 sequence: CASQDRSNQPQHF. The CDR3 region has the DNA TGTGCCAGCCAAGACAGAAGCAATCAGCCCCAGCATTTT.

V is TRBV2 and J is TRBJ2-7; D call uncertain. Trimming took off 7 bases at V and 1 base at J, with 11 bases between the two ends. Germline-derived CDR1 and CDR2 are SNHLY and FYNNEI. This CDR3 has 13 amino acids. CDR3 residues: CASKQSLSYEQYF. For the CDR3, the DNA is TGTGCCAGCAAACAGAGTTTATCCTACGAGCAGTACTTC.

This chain links TRBV27 with TRBJ2-6; 7 bases are a match to TRBD1. The V gene's germline CDR1 is MNHEY and CDR2 SMNVEV (reference sequence). V was pared by 6 bases and J by 8 bases, with 4 bases of the junction left unmatched. The CDR3 is made up of 13 amino acids. CDR3 in amino acids: CASRTTGPNVLTF. As DNA, the CDR3 is TGTGCCAGCAGGACGACAGGGCCCAACGTCCTGACTTTC.

This sequence joins TRBV12-5 and TRBJ2-1; possible D gene TRBD2, 5 bases. The germline V and J ends were trimmed by 1 base and 5 bases, with 6 bases remaining between them. This CDR3 is built from 13 residues. Germline V gene data show CDR1 as LGHNT and CDR2 as FRNRAP. CDR3 in DNA: TGTGCTAGTGGTTTGGAGCGGAACAATGAGCAGTTCTTC. Its translation: CASGLERNNEQFF. The full variable domain, in which reference TRBV12-5 and TRBJ2-1 provide the parts outside the CDR3, is DARVTQTPRHKVTEMGQEVTMRCQPILGHNTVFWYRQTMMQGLELLAYFRNRAPLDDSGMPKDRFSAEMPDATLATLKIQPSEPRDSAVYFCASGLERNNEQFFGPGTRLTVL.

A note on this clone: The limits of the CDR3 on the DNA are not certain, so only TCRdb's listed CDR3 is given. The chain combines TRBV3-1 (or the pseudogene TRBV3-2) with TRBJ1-2. The germline CDR1 and CDR2 sequences are LGHDT and YNNKEL (reference sequence). With termini counted, the CDR3 has 12 amino acids. Here the CDR3 reads CASSPRVGEGTF.

The V and J genes are TRBV18 and TRBJ2-7; TRBD1 matches 7 bases. Germline-derived CDR1 and CDR2 are KGHSH and LQKENI. V lost 4 bases and J lost 4; bases outside the gene matches: 1. This CDR3 is built from 12 residues. The CDR3 is CASSQQGYEQYF. CDR3 in DNA: TGTGCCAGCTCACAACAGGGGTACGAGCAGTACTTC.

The rearrangement uses TRBV5-5 and TRBJ2-7; a weak D match, TRBD1 (5 bases). Germline loops: CDR1 SGHKS, CDR2 YYEKEE (reference sequence). Trimming took 0 bases from V and 7 from J, leaving 11 bases between them. The CDR3 contains 13 residues. CDR3 in amino acids: CASSLEGVREQYF. CDR3 sequence (DNA): TGTGCCAGCAGCTTGGAAGGGGTCAGGGAGCAGTACTTC.

The chain couples TRBV5-1 to TRBJ1-1; D gene unclear. The ends were cut back, 2 bases at V and 0 bases at J, with 11 bases in the middle. The length of the CDR3 is 15 residues. Germline V gene sequence: CDR1 SGHRS, CDR2 YFSETQ. The CDR3 nucleotides read TGCGCCAGCAGCTTTCATTCAGAGGTGAACACTGAAGCTTTCTTT. Translated: CASSFHSEVNTEAFF.

The genes are TRBV15 and TRBJ2-2; TRBD1 is a possible D gene (6 bases). V lost 5 bases and J 5 bases, leaving 18 bases between the germline ends. The CDR3 sequence is 16 residues long. Looked up from germline, CDR1 is LNHNV and CDR2 is YYDKDF (reference sequence). CDR3 nucleotide sequence: TGTGCCACCAGCCCTCAGGGGACACGCCGGACCGGGGAGCTGTTTTTT. Amino acid sequence: CATSPQGTRRTGELFF.

The chain joins TRBV7-8 to TRBJ2-1, with 8 bases that match TRBD2. Germline V gives CDR1 SGHVS, CDR2 FQNEAQ. Trimming took 5 bases from V and 0 from J; bases not matched to a gene: 6. The CDR3 sequence is 16 residues long. In DNA form, the CDR3 reads TGTGCCAGCAGCAGGACTAGCTGGAGCTCCTACAATGAGCAGTTCTTC. Its protein product is CASSRTSWSSYNEQFF.

The chain employs TRBV12-3 or TRBV12-4 and TRBJ1-1, with D possibly being TRBD1 (5 bases). V gave up 7 bases and J gave up 4 bases, with 13 bases separating them. The CDR3 covers 13 residues. The CDR3 DNA is TGTGCCAGCATCAAAGGGGATAGCACTGAAGCTTTCTTT. Amino acid sequence: CASIKGDSTEAFF.